This TCR beta chain was captured in a study of T cells in Graves' hyperthyroidism and ophthalmopathy. Patients with ophthalmopathy all had a Clinical Activity Score of at least 3, a NOSPECS grade of at least 4 and duration under 3 months. Diagnosing involved the use of clinical symptoms, serum thyroxine and TRAb, thyroid ultrasound and orbital computed tomography. RNA transcripts were the template for amplifying TCR beta CDR3 regions. A set of HTBI primers served as the primers for a first-round RT-PCR of the TCR CDR3. TCRdb independently ran MiXCR on the multiplex PCR reads; one entry per CDR3 protein. Of approximately 690,000 distinct CDR3 sequences detected, roughly 20% appear once; the ten largest clones hold over 30%. Overall study results and limits: Patients with ophthalmopathy were separated from those with stable hyperthyroidism by a 13 V-J model.

This clonotype was seen a handful of times. Its antigen is not identified. The CDR3 sequence is 11 residues long. Deletions cut 6 bases from V and 8 bases from J, with 7 bases between. Germline CDR1 SGHTA, CDR2 FQGNSA. The rearrangement links TRBV7-2 to TRBJ1-4; D call uncertain. Sequenced input: blood. This sequence was found in a young man with Graves' ophthalmopathy. The CDR3 protein is CASSSREKLFF. The CDR3 DNA follows: TGTGCCAGCAGTTCAAGGGAAAAACTGTTTTTT.